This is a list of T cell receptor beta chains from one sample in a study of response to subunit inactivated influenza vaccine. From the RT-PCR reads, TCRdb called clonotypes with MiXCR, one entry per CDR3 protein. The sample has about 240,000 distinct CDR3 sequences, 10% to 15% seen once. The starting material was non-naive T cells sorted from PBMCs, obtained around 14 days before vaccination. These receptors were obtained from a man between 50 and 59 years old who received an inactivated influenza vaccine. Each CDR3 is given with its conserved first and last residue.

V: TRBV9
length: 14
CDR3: CASSSGGETYEQYF

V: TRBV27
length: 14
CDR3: CASSSEDGTDTQYF

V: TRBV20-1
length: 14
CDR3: CSAQYLTGGSEAFF

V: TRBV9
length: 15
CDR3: CASSIRGDIEEKLFF

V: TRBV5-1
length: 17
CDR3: CASSFPGQGAVNTEAFF

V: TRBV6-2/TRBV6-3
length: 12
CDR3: CASRSTGTRRYF

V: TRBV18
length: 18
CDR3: CASSPRTSGGPTKDTQYF

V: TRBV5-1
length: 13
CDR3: CASGEDDTYEQYF

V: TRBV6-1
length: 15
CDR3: CASTGAGRPNYGYTF

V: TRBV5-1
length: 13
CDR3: CASKISGANVLTF

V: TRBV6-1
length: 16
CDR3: CASRKGPMGFNEKLFF

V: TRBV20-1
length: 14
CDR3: CSASVWGGGYEQYF

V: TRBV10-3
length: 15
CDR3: CAINTQGQNSYEQYF

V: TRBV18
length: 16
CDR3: CASSPSGTGGRNEQFF

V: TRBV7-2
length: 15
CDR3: CASSRTGSRGETQYF

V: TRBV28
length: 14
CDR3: CASSRQIANYGYTF

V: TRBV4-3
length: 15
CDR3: CASSQVSGIQETQYF